The next 12 T cell receptor beta chains were all read from a single sample in a study of cytomegalovirus exposure and HLA in healthy donors. The primer mix had 60 Vbeta and 13 Jbeta primers. Assay used: immunoSEQ multiplex PCR; TCRdb lists only in-frame clones, some missing. The sample has approximately 110,000 clones, approximately 78% seen once; the top ten hold 0.85% to 1.4%. Sequencing input: PBMCs. These receptors originate from a young woman in good health and CMV-seronegative.

This rearrangement joins TRBV6-5 to TRBJ2-7; 9 bases are a match to TRBD2. The CDR3 runs 15 residues. CDR1 and CDR2 (germline): MNHEY, SVGAGI. V lost 6 bases to trimming and J lost 2 bases; unmatched junction nucleotides: 8. In DNA, the CDR3 is TGTGCCAGCAGGATTGGGACTAGCAGCCCCTACGAGCAGTACTTC. Amino acids: CASRIGTSSPYEQYF.

CDR3 in amino acids: CASSIVAGSHETQYF. Here the CDR3 DNA reads TGTGCCAGTAGTATAGTGGCGGGTAGTCACGAGACCCAGTACTTC. This rearrangement joins TRBV19 to TRBJ2-5; D perhaps matches TRBD2 (5 bases). Germline CDR1 is LNHDA and CDR2 is SQIVND (reference sequence). V was clipped by 1 base and J by 5 bases, with 14 bases between them. The CDR3 loop spans 15 amino acids.

This clone was detected once. The V and J genes are TRBV11-3 and TRBJ2-7; TRBD2 might be the D (5 bases). The germline gives CDR1 SGHNT, CDR2 YENEEA. V lost 5 bases and J 2 bases, leaving 13 bases between the germline ends. The CDR3 consists of 14 residues. The CDR3 nucleotides read TGTGCCAGCAGCCCCACGGACTTAACCTACGAGCAGTACTTC. It encodes CASSPTDLTYEQYF.

The V call is TRBV11-1, the J call TRBJ2-3; 7 positions agree with TRBD2. The CDR3 runs to 16 residues. V shed 2 bases, J shed 0 bases, and the junction held 5 bases outside the gene matches. CDR1 is SGHAT and CDR2 is FQDESV in the germline V gene (reference sequence). The DNA for the CDR3 is TGTGCCAGCAGCTTATTCGCGGGGGTAAGCACAGATACGCAGTATTTT. Protein sequence: CASSLFAGVSTDTQYF.

The chain carries TRBV6-1 and TRBJ2-3, with D possibly TRBD1 on 6 matching bases. Trimming removed 9 bases from V and 3 bases from J, with 13 bases in between. The CDR3 is 13 residues long. Germline loops: CDR1 MNHNS, CDR2 SASEGT. CDR3 residues: CASHLRGTDTQYF. The CDR3 DNA is TGTGCCAGTCACCTTAGGGGGACAGATACGCAGTATTTT.

The V call is TRBV10-2, the J call TRBJ1-1; D not resolved. V lost 8 bases, J lost 0 bases, and 10 bases lay in between. The CDR3 extends over 13 amino acids. Germline CDR1 reads WSHSY; CDR2 reads SAAADI. The DNA for the CDR3 is TGCGCCAGCGGAGCGCAGATGAACACTGAAGCTTTCTTT. Translation: CASGAQMNTEAFF.

The chain combines TRBV7-3 with TRBJ2-1; a possible D gene is TRBD2 (6 bases). Trimming cost V 5 bases and J 7 bases, with 27 bases left between them. The CDR3 extends over 18 amino acids. Germline lookup yields CDR1 SGHTA and CDR2 FQGTGA. CDR3 sequence: CASSPSGGGFLAANEQFF. The CDR3 bases are TGTGCCAGCAGCCCAAGTGGGGGAGGTTTCCTAGCAGCAAATGAGCAGTTCTTC.

In DNA, the CDR3 is TGTGCCAGCAGCTTAGAAGGTTTACGGGACAGGGAAAACTATGGCTACACCTTC. Translated, it gives CASSLEGLRDRENYGYTF. The chain recombines TRBV11-2 with TRBJ1-2, with TRBD1 matching 9 bases. From germline, CDR1 is SGHAT and CDR2 FQNNGV. V lost 0 bases to trimming and J lost 2 bases; unmatched junction nucleotides: 10. The CDR3 extends over 18 amino acids.

Here the CDR3 reads CASSSRQGKAIQYF. For the CDR3, the DNA is TGCGCCAGCAGCTCCAGACAGGGGAAGGCCATTCAGTACTTC. The chain recombines TRBV5-1 with TRBJ2-4, with TRBD1 matching 8 bases. The germline V gene has CDR1 SGHRS and CDR2 YFSETQ. This CDR3 comprises 14 residues. With V trimmed by 3 bases and J by 9 bases, 8 bases remained unmatched.

This sequence joins TRBV11-3 and TRBJ2-1; TRBD1 aligns across 7 bases. J lost 8 bases, V lost 7 bases, and 17 bases had no gene match. The CDR3 sequence is 16 residues long. The V gene's germline CDR1 is SGHNT and CDR2 YENEEA. CDR3 coding DNA: TGTGCCAGCAACCAGAAGAGGGGGCCAATCTTCGATGAGCAGTTCTTC. Amino acid sequence: CASNQKRGPIFDEQFF. Looking up the rest from reference TRBV11-3 and TRBJ2-1 gives the full variable domain: EAGVVQSPRYKIIEKKQPVAFWCNPISGHNTLYWYLQNLGQGPELLIRYENEEAVDDSQLPKDRFSAERLKGVDSTLKIQPAELGDSAVYLCASNQKRGPIFDEQFFGPGTRLTVL.

V usage is TRBV30 and J usage is TRBJ2-1, with 15 bases aligning to TRBD2. The CDR3 consists of 16 residues. Germline V gene data show CDR1 as GTSNPN and CDR2 as SVGIG (reference sequence). J lost 7 bases, V lost 4 bases, and 8 bases had no gene match. CDR3 in amino acids: CAWNMGLAGGRNEQFF. CDR3 in DNA: TGTGCCTGGAACATGGGACTAGCGGGAGGTAGGAATGAGCAGTTCTTC.

J is TRBJ2-7 and V is TRBV9; D perhaps matches TRBD2 (5 bases). This CDR3 region has 15 residues. The V and J ends lost 0 bases and 0 bases respectively, with 10 bases between them. Germline values: CDR1 SGDLS, CDR2 YYNGEE. This chain's CDR3 is CASSVAAEISYEQYF. For the CDR3, the DNA is TGTGCCAGCAGCGTAGCAGCGGAGATCTCCTACGAGCAGTACTTC.